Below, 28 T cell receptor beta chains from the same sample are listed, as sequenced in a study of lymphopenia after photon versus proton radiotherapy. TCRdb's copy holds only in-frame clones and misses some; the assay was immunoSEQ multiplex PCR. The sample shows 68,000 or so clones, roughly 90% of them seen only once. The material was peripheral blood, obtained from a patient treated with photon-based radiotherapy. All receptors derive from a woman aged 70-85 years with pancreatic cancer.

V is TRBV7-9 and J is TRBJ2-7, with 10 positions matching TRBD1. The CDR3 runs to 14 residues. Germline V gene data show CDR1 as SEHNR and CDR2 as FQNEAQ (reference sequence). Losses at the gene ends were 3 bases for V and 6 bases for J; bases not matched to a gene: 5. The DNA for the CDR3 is TGTGCCAGCAGCTTCGGACAGGGGGTTCGCGAGCAGTACTTC. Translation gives CASSFGQGVREQYF. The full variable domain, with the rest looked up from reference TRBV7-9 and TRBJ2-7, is DTGVSQNPRHKITKRGQNVTFRCDPISEHNRLYWYRQTLGQGPEFLTYFQNEAQLEKSRLLSDRFSAERPKGSFSTLEIQRTEQGDSAMYLCASSFGQGVREQYFGPGTRLTVT.

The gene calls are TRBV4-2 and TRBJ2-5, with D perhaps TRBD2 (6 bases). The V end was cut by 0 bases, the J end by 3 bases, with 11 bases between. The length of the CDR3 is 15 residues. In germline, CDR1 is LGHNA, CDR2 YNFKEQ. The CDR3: CASSQEVGGKETQYF. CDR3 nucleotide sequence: TGTGCCAGCAGCCAAGAGGTGGGCGGGAAAGAGACCCAGTACTTC.

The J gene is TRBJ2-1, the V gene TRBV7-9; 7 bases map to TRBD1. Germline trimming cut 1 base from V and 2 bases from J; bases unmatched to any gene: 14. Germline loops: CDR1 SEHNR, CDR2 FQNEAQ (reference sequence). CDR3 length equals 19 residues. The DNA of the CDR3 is TGTGCCAGCAGCTTAGGGCTCCTAGTACGACAGGGAGCCTACAATGAGCAGTTCTTC. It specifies CASSLGLLVRQGAYNEQFF.

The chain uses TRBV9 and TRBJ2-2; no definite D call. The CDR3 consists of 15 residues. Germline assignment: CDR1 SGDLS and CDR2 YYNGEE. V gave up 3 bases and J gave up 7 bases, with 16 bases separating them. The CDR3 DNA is TGTGCCAGCAGCGAGGCGCTCTCGGCGTTCGGGGAGCTGTTTTTT. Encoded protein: CASSEALSAFGELFF.

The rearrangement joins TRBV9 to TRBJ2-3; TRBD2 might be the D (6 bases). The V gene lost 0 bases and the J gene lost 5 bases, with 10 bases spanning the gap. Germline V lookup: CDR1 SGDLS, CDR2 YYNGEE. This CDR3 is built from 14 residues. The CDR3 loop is CASSVGSGVDTQYF. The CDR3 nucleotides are TGTGCCAGCAGCGTAGGGTCGGGGGTAGATACGCAGTATTTT.

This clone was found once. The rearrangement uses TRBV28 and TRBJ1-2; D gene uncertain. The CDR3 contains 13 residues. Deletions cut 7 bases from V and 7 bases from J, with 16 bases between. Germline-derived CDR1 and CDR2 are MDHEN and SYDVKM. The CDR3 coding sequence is TGTGCCAGCAATTCGGGAGCGGTCTTTGGCTACACCTTC. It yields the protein CASNSGAVFGYTF.

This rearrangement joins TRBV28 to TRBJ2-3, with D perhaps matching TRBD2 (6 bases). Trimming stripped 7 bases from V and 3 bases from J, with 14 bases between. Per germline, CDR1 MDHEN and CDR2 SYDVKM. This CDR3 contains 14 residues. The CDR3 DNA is TGTGCCAGCACCCTCGGAGGGGTTACAGATACGCAGTATTTT. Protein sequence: CASTLGGVTDTQYF.

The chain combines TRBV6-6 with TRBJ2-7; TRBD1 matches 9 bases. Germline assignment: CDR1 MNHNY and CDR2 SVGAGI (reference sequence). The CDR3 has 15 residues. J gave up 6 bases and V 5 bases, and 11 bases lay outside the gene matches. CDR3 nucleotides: TGTGCCAGCAGTACCTTAAACCGGGACAGGGCCGAGCAGTACTTC. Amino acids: CASSTLNRDRAEQYF.

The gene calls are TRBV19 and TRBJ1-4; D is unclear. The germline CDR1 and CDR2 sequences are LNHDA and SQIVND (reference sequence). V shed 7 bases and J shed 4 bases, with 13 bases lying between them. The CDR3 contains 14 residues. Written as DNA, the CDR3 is TGTGCCAGTAAGGAAGGGAGAATTAATGAAAAACTGTTTTTT. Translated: CASKEGRINEKLFF. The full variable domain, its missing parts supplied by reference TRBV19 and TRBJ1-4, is DGGITQSPKYLFRKEGQNVTLSCEQNLNHDAMYWYRQDPGQGLRLIYYSQIVNDFQKGDIAEGYSVSREKKESFPLTVTSAQKNPTAFYLCASKEGRINEKLFFGSGTQLSVL.

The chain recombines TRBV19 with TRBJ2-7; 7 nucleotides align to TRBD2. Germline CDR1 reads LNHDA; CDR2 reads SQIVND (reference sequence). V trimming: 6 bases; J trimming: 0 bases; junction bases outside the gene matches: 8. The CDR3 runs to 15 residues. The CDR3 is CASRRTSESSYEQYF. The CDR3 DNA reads TGTGCCAGTAGGAGAACTAGCGAGAGCTCCTACGAGCAGTACTTC.

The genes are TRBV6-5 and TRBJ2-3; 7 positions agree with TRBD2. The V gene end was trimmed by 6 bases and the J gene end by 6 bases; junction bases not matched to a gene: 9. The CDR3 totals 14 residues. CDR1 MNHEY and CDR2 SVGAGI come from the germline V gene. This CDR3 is CASSNGGRSDTQYF. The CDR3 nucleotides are TGTGCCAGCAGCAACGGGGGGAGATCGGATACGCAGTATTTT.

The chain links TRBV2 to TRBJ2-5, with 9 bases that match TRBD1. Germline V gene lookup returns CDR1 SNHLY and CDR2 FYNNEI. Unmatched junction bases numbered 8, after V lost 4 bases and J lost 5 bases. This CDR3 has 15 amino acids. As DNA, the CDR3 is TGTGCCAGCAGTGTTAGAGACAGGGGGAACGAGACCCAGTACTTC. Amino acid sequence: CASSVRDRGNETQYF.

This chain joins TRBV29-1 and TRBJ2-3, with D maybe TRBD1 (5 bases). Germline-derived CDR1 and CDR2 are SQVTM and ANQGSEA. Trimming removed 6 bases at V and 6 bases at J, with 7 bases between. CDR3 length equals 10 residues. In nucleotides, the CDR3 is TGCAGCGTCTCAGGGGATACGCAGTATTTT. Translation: CSVSGDTQYF.

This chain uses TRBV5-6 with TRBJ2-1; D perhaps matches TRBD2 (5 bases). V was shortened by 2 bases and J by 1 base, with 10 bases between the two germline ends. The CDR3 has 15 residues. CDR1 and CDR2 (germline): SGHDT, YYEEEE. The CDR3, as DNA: TGTGCCAGCAGCTTCGAGGGAAGATCCTACAATGAGCAGTTCTTC. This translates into CASSFEGRSYNEQFF.

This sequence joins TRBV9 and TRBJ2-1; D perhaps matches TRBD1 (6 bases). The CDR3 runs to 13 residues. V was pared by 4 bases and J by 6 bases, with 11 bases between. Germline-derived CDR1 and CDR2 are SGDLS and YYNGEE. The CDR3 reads CASSKTGGNEQFF. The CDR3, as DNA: TGTGCCAGCAGCAAGACAGGAGGCAATGAGCAGTTCTTC.

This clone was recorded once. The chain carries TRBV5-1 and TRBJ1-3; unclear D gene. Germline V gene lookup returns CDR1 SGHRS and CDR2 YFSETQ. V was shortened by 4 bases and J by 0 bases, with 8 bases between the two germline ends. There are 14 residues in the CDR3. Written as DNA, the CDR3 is TGCGCCAGCAGCCCTTATGACTCTGGAAACACCATATATTTT. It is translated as CASSPYDSGNTIYF.

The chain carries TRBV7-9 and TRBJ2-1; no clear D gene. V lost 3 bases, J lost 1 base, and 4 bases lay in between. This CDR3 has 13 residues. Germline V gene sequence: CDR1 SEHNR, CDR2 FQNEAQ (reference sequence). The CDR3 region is CASSLGSYNEQFF. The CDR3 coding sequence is TGTGCCAGCAGCTTGGGATCCTACAATGAGCAGTTCTTC.

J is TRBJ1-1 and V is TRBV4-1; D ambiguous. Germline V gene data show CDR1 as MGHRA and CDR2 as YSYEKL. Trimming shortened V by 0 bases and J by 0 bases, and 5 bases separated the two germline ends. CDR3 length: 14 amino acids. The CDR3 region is CASSQDGVNTEAFF. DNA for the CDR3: TGCGCCAGCAGCCAAGACGGGGTGAACACTGAAGCTTTCTTT.

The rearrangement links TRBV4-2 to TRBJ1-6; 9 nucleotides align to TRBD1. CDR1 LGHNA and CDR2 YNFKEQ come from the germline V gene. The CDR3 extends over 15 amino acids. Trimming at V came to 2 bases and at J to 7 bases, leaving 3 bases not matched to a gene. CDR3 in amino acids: CASSQSGQGNSPLHF. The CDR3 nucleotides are TGTGCCAGCAGCCAATCGGGACAGGGCAATTCACCCCTCCACTTT.

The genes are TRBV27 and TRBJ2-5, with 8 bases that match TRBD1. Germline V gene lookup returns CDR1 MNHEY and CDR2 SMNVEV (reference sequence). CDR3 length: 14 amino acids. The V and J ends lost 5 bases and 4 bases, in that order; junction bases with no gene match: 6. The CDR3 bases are TGTGCCAGCAGTCGACAGGGGCTGGGAGAGACCCAGTACTTC. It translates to CASSRQGLGETQYF.

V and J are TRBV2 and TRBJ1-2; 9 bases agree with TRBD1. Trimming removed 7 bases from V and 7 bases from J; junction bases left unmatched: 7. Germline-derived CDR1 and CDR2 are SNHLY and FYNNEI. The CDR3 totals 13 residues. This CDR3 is CASKRDRDSGYTF. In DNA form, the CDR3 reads TGTGCCAGCAAAAGGGACAGGGACTCTGGCTACACCTTC.

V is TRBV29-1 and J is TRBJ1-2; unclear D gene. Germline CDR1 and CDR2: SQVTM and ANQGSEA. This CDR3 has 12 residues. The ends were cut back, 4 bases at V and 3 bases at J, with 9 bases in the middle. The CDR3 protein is CSVVPSDYGYTF. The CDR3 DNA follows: TGCAGCGTTGTGCCCTCCGACTATGGCTACACCTTC.

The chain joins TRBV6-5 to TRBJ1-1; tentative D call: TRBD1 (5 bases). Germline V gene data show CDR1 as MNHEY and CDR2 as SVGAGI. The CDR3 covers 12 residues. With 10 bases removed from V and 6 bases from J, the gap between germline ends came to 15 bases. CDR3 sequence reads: CANLSRGPEAFF. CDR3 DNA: TGTGCCAACCTATCCCGGGGCCCTGAAGCTTTCTTT.

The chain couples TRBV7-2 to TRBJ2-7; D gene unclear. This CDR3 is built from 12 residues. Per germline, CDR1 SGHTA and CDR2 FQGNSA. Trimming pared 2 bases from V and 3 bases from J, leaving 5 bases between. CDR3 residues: CASSLINYEQYF. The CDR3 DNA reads TGTGCCAGCAGCTTAATCAACTACGAGCAGTACTTC.

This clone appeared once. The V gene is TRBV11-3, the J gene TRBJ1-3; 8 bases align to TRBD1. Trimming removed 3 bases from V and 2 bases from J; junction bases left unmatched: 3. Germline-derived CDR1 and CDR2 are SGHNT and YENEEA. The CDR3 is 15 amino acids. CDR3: CASSLTGAAGNTIYF. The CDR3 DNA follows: TGTGCCAGCAGCTTGACAGGGGCAGCTGGAAACACCATATATTTT.

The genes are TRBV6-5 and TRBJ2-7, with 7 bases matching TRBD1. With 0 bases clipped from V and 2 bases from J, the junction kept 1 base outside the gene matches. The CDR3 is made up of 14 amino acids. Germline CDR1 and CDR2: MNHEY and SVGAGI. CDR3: CASSYSGTAYEQYF. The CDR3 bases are TGTGCCAGCAGTTACTCGGGGACAGCCTACGAGCAGTACTTC.

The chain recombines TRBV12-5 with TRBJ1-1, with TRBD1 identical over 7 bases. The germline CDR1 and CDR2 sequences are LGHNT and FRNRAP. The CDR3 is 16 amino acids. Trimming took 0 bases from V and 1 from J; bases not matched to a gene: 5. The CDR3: CASGLVLGQRNTEAFF. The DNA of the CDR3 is TGTGCTAGTGGTTTGGTATTGGGACAGAGGAACACTGAAGCTTTCTTT.

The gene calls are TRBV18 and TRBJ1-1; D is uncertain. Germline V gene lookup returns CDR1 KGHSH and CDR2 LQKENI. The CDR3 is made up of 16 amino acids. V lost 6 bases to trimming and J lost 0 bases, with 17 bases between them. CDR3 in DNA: TGTGCCAGCTCCCCGACCGGGAAAGGATTGAACACTGAAGCTTTCTTT. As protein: CASSPTGKGLNTEAFF.